This T cell receptor beta chain was recorded in a study of T cells in Graves' hyperthyroidism and ophthalmopathy. Study outcomes and limitations: Among thyroid clonotypes expanded above 0.001, most also appeared in blood.

What was amplified from RNA transcripts were TCR beta CDR3 regions. The TCR CDR3 was amplified in a first-round RT-PCR using the HTBI primer set. TCRdb independently ran MiXCR on the multiplex PCR reads; one entry per CDR3 protein. The sample lists some 600,000 distinct CDR3 sequences; around 42% were seen once. Trimming cost V 3 bases and J 4 bases, with 16 bases left between them. The length of the CDR3 is 15 residues. Germline CDR1 reads SGDLS; CDR2 reads YYNGEE. The sample holds many counts of this clonotype. Antigen specificity is unknown. The receptor was derived from a woman between 18 and 30 years old with Graves' hyperthyroidism. V is TRBV9 and J is TRBJ2-5, with a possible D match to TRBD1 (5 bases). Sequences were obtained from peripheral blood or thyroid tissue (not recorded which). The chain's CDR3 is CASSGGMNDGETQYF. CDR3 DNA sequence: TGTGCCAGCAGCGGGGGCATGAATGATGGAGAGACCCAGTACTTC.